This TCR beta chain is from a study of cytomegalovirus exposure and HLA in healthy donors. 60 Vbeta and 13 Jbeta primers were used in PCR. Clones were sequenced by immunoSEQ multiplex PCR, and TCRdb holds only the in-frame ones, with some missing. Of some 100,000 clones listed, roughly four fifths are singletons. The sample holds a few counts of this clone. The CDR3 is made up of 14 amino acids. The germline V and J ends were trimmed by 4 bases and 2 bases, with 9 bases remaining between them. Germline V gene lookup returns CDR1 SEHNR and CDR2 FQNEAQ (reference sequence). The sample comprised PBMCs. This chain uses TRBV7-9 with TRBJ1-5, with D uncertain. This receptor was taken from a male donor in good health and CMV-seropositive. The CDR3 DNA sequence: TGTGCCAGCAGCTCAGGATCGGGCAATCAGCCCCAGCATTTT. As protein: CASSSGSGNQPQHF.